This T cell receptor (beta chain) was sequenced in a study of cytomegalovirus exposure and HLA in healthy donors. Points from the study as a whole: It was confirmed in vitro that a few of the CMV-associated chains were specific for CMV antigens. TCR clusters originating in the first cohort tended to co-occur in the 120 validation repertoires, according to a later analysis.

With 4 bases clipped from V and 1 base from J, the junction kept 6 bases outside the gene matches. The CDR3 length is 17 residues. Germline values: CDR1 SGHRS, CDR2 YFSETQ. Measured with immunoSEQ multiplex PCR; TCRdb has only the in-frame clones, and not every one. Of about 49,000 clones listed, about 91% are singletons. For this clone: The antigen is undetermined.

This clonotype was sampled from a man between 18 and 35 years old in good health and CMV-seronegative. Sequencing was carried out using PBMCs. This chain joins TRBV5-1 and TRBJ2-5, with 14 bases identical to TRBD2. CDR3 DNA sequence: TGCGCCAGCAGCAGACTAGCGGGAGGGGGATTCCAAGAGACCCAGTACTTC. Protein: CASSRLAGGGFQETQYF.